These 31 T cell receptor beta chains came from one sample sequenced in a study of shared clonotypes between healthy human individuals. The method was immunoSEQ multiplex PCR; TCRdb's version includes in-frame clones alone and lacks a portion of them. The sample has some 1,400,000 clones; roughly 96% are singletons. Sequencing was performed on naive CD4+ T cells sorted from blood. Subset here: CD45RA+ positively selected. The receptors here all came from a man aged 25 to 45 in good health.

V usage is TRBV10-2 and J usage is TRBJ1-5; D gene unclear. V lost 7 bases, J lost 2 bases, and 12 bases lay in between. This CDR3 contains 14 residues. Germline-derived CDR1 and CDR2 are WSHSY and SAAADI. This CDR3 reads CASNAIGGNQPQHF. The DNA for the CDR3 is TGCGCCAGCAACGCCATAGGAGGCAATCAGCCCCAGCATTTT.

This chain connects TRBV28 to TRBJ2-1; 10 bases align to TRBD1. V was clipped by 7 bases and J by 4 bases; unmatched bases: 4. The CDR3 runs to 14 residues. Germline CDR1 is MDHEN and CDR2 is SYDVKM. The CDR3 here is CASKDRGGYNEQFF. The CDR3 nucleotides read TGTGCCAGCAAGGACAGGGGGGGTTACAATGAGCAGTTCTTC.

The rearrangement uses TRBV11-3 and TRBJ2-3; 13 bases match TRBD2. The CDR3 contains 16 residues. Per the germline V gene, CDR1 is SGHNT and CDR2 is YENEEA. Losses at the gene ends were 5 bases for V and 3 bases for J; bases not matched to a gene: 5. The CDR3 is CASSPGTSGKTDTQYF. The DNA for the CDR3 is TGTGCCAGCAGCCCCGGGACTAGCGGGAAGACAGATACGCAGTATTTT.

Points on this clone: A read error may produce the germline difference seen at one junction end. This chain uses TRBV5-8 with TRBJ2-1, with TRBD2 matching over 11 bases. The CDR3 sequence is 14 residues long. Germline V gene lookup returns CDR1 SGHTS and CDR2 YDEGEE. This CDR3 reads CASSSLLAGVSLLF. For the CDR3, the DNA is TGTGCCAGCAGCTCCCTACTAGCGGGGGTTTCCCTGCTCTTC.

This chain joins TRBV10-3 and TRBJ1-2, with unresolved D. Germline CDR1 and CDR2: ENHRY and SYGVKD. The ends were cut back, 3 bases at V and 4 bases at J, with 9 bases in the middle. The length of the CDR3 is 13 residues. The CDR3 DNA reads as TGTGCCATCAGTGACCCGGGAAGCTATGGCTACACCTTC. Protein product: CAISDPGSYGYTF.

This chain joins TRBV21-1 and TRBJ2-7. TRBV21-1 is deemed a pseudogene. The CDR3 loop spans 22 amino acids. Here the CDR3 DNA reads TGTGCCAGCAGCAAAATAGATGCGTCCAACCCAGATCTCCCATCCAATTCCTACGAGCAGTACTTC. Protein: CASSKIDASNPDLPSNSYEQYF.

This clone was picked up one time. The V and J genes are TRBV2 and TRBJ2-1; perhaps TRBD2 as D (6 bases). The germline CDR1 and CDR2 sequences are SNHLY and FYNNEI. This CDR3 is built from 14 residues. Between the trimmed V and J ends, which lost 2 bases and 6 bases, there was a span of 11 bases. The CDR3 loop reads CASSELTGVNEQFF. CDR3 in DNA: TGTGCCAGCAGTGAACTCACGGGGGTCAATGAGCAGTTCTTC. The whole variable domain, filled in from reference TRBV2 and TRBJ2-1, reads EPEVTQTPSHQVTQMGQEVILRCVPISNHLYFYWYRQILGQKVEFLVSFYNNEISEKSEIFDDQFSVERPDGSNFTLKIRSTKLEDSAMYFCASSELTGVNEQFFGPGTRLTVL.

V gene TRBV2 combines with J gene TRBJ2-1; D unclear. The V end was cut by 8 bases, the J end by 6 bases, with 17 bases between. Germline lookup yields CDR1 SNHLY and CDR2 FYNNEI. The CDR3 runs 14 residues. CDR3 amino acids: CASLQAHPSNEQFF. For the CDR3, the DNA is TGTGCCAGCTTGCAGGCCCATCCTAGCAATGAGCAGTTCTTC.

V gene TRBV11-2 combines with J gene TRBJ2-7; D gene unclear. Germline values: CDR1 SGHAT, CDR2 FQNNGV. With 1 base removed from V and 0 bases from J, the gap between germline ends came to 4 bases. The CDR3 spans 13 residues. The CDR3 protein is CASSLVHSYEQYF. In nucleotides, the CDR3 is TGTGCCAGCAGCTTAGTTCACTCCTACGAGCAGTACTTC.

The gene calls are TRBV12-2 and TRBJ2-1; the table's D call, TRBD2, has no DNA check behind it. TRBV12-2 is marked as a pseudogene. The CDR3 totals 15 residues. The CDR3 loop is CASRAPGLADNEQFF. The CDR3 coding sequence is TGTGCAAGTCGCGCTCCGGGACTAGCGGACAATGAGCAGTTCTTC.

This rearrangement joins TRBV30 to TRBJ1-3, with 7 bases aligning to TRBD1. V lost 2 bases, J lost 2 bases, and 6 bases stayed unmatched. Germline lookup yields CDR1 GTSNPN and CDR2 SVGIG (reference sequence). The CDR3 extends over 15 amino acids. The CDR3 protein is CAWSYRGFAGNTIYF. The CDR3 DNA sequence: TGTGCCTGGAGTTACAGGGGTTTTGCTGGAAACACCATATATTTT.

V usage is TRBV15 and J usage is TRBJ2-1, with 11 bases fitting TRBD2. Looked up from germline, CDR1 is LNHNV and CDR2 is YYDKDF (reference sequence). CDR3 size: 17 residues. J was trimmed by 4 bases and V by 1 base; bases with no gene match: 6. The CDR3 here is CATSRAGGTSGYNEQFF. The CDR3 DNA sequence: TGTGCCACCAGCAGAGCGGGCGGGACTAGCGGATACAATGAGCAGTTCTTC. Combining the CDR3 with reference TRBV15 and TRBJ2-1 gives the whole variable domain DAMVIQNPRYQVTQFGKPVTLSCSQTLNHNVMYWYQQKSSQAPKLLFHYYDKDFNNEADTPDNFQSRRPNTSFCFLDIRSPGLGDTAMYLCATSRAGGTSGYNEQFFGPGTRLTVL.

The chain recombines TRBV14 with TRBJ2-1; D unresolved. V lost 0 bases and J lost 1, with 1 base in between. CDR1 and CDR2 from the germline V gene are SGHDN and FVKESK. The CDR3 spans 13 residues. The CDR3: CASSQESYNEQFF. In nucleotides, the CDR3 is TGTGCCAGCAGCCAAGAATCCTACAATGAGCAGTTCTTC.

This clone was seen only once. As DNA, the CDR3 is TGTGCCAGCAGCGCACGATCGAACACTGAAGCTTTCTTT. Its translation: CASSARSNTEAFF. The V call is TRBV11-3, the J call TRBJ1-1; unclear D gene. The CDR3 covers 13 residues. Trimming took off 5 bases at V and 1 base at J, with 8 bases between the two ends. CDR1 SGHNT and CDR2 YENEEA come from the germline V gene.

The chain links TRBV5-1 to TRBJ2-1; no clear D gene. V shed 2 bases and J shed 9 bases, with 12 bases lying between them. CDR3 size: 13 residues. Per germline, CDR1 SGHRS and CDR2 YFSETQ. The CDR3 region is CASSFRPKGEQFF. CDR3 sequence (DNA): TGCGCCAGCAGCTTTCGGCCTAAGGGTGAGCAGTTCTTC. Full variable domain (remainder filled in from reference TRBV5-1 and TRBJ2-1): KAGVTQTPRYLIKTRGQQVTLSCSPISGHRSVSWYQQTPGQGLQFLFEYFSETQRNKGNFPGRFSGRQFSNSRSEMNVSTLELGDSALYLCASSFRPKGEQFFGPGTRLTVL.

V gene TRBV5-4 combines with J gene TRBJ1-3; D gene ambiguous. In germline, CDR1 is SGHNT, CDR2 YYREEE (reference sequence). The CDR3 runs 12 residues. Trimming took off 4 bases at V and 2 bases at J, with 4 bases between the two ends. CDR3 coding DNA: TGTGCCAGCAGCCCCCCTGGAAACACCATATATTTT. This sequence encodes CASSPPGNTIYF.

This clone was seen a single time. J is TRBJ1-2 and V is TRBV18; D perhaps matches TRBD1 (6 bases). V lost 4 bases to trimming and J lost 1 base, with 22 bases between them. This CDR3 comprises 18 residues. Germline V gene data show CDR1 as KGHSH and CDR2 as LQKENI. The CDR3 sequence is CASSLKQMTGEFNYGYTF. The CDR3 coding sequence is TGTGCCAGCTCACTTAAGCAAATGACAGGAGAGTTTAACTATGGCTACACCTTC. Filled out from reference TRBV18 and TRBJ1-2, the complete variable domain reads NAGVMQNPRHLVRRRGQEARLRCSPMKGHSHVYWYRQLPEEGLKFMVYLQKENIIDESGMPKERFSAEFPKEGPSILRIQQVVRGDSAAYFCASSLKQMTGEFNYGYTFGSGTRLTVV.

This chain connects TRBV29-1 to TRBJ2-2, with a possible D match to TRBD1 (5 bases). This CDR3 has 11 amino acids. The V gene lost 4 bases and the J gene lost 6 bases, with 6 bases spanning the gap. The germline CDR1 and CDR2 sequences are SQVTM and ANQGSEA. CDR3: CSVAGPGELFF. The CDR3 DNA is TGCAGCGTTGCAGGGCCCGGGGAGCTGTTTTTT.

Comment on this clone: The same CDR3 is also encoded by other DNA sequences in this sample. The chain couples TRBV7-3 to TRBJ2-1; 10 bases agree with TRBD2. Per the germline V gene, CDR1 is SGHTA and CDR2 is FQGTGA. The V gene end was trimmed by 5 bases and the J gene end by 0 bases; junction bases not matched to a gene: 1. The CDR3 runs to 15 residues. The CDR3 coding sequence is TGTGCCAGCAGCCCTAGCGGGAGCTCCTACAATGAGCAGTTCTTC. Translating it yields CASSPSGSSYNEQFF.

J is TRBJ1-2 and V is TRBV6-5, with TRBD1 as a possible D gene (5 bases). Germline V lookup: CDR1 MNHEY, CDR2 SVGAGI. CDR3 length: 14 residues. V lost 5 bases and J lost 6, with 16 bases in between. Here the CDR3 reads CASSTGESRHGYTF. The CDR3 nucleotides are TGTGCCAGCAGTACAGGAGAATCCAGACATGGCTACACCTTC.

This clone was seen only once. V usage is TRBV5-1 and J usage is TRBJ1-1; D remains unclear. The ends were cut back, 0 bases at V and 4 bases at J, with 7 bases in the middle. Germline values: CDR1 SGHRS, CDR2 YFSETQ. CDR3 size: 13 residues. CDR3 sequence: CASSLAPGTEAFF. DNA for the CDR3: TGCGCCAGCAGCTTGGCTCCAGGCACTGAAGCTTTCTTT.

The rearrangement uses TRBV11-2 and TRBJ2-7, with TRBD1 matching over 9 bases. Germline assignment: CDR1 SGHAT and CDR2 FQNNGV. This CDR3 spans 15 amino acids. The CDR3 protein is CASGPRWTGVSEQYF. CDR3 DNA sequence: TGTGCTTCCGGCCCCCGTTGGACAGGGGTTTCCGAGCAGTACTTC.

This clone was seen a handful of times. V is TRBV6-1 and J is TRBJ1-2, with 8 bases aligning to TRBD1. Germline V gene sequence: CDR1 MNHNS, CDR2 SASEGT. The CDR3 sequence is 14 residues long. V dropped 6 bases and J dropped 8; count of bases not matched to a gene: 11. The CDR3 DNA reads as TGTGCCAGCAGCCATCCTCAGGGGGCGGGAGGCTACACCTTC. Its protein is CASSHPQGAGGYTF.

This clone has a single count. The genes are TRBV6-1 and TRBJ1-2; 11 bases map to TRBD1. The ends lost 3 bases at V and 14 bases at J; junction bases unmatched: 14. This CDR3 is 15 amino acids long. In germline, CDR1 is MNHNS, CDR2 SASEGT. The DNA for the CDR3 is TGTGCCAGCAGTGACACCAGCCCCGGACAGGGGGCTGGTACCTTC. Residues: CASSDTSPGQGAGTF.

This clone was detected once. J is TRBJ2-2 and V is TRBV2; 7 bases match TRBD1. Germline CDR1 reads SNHLY; CDR2 reads FYNNEI. V was pared by 6 bases and J by 2 bases, with 6 bases of the junction left unmatched. The CDR3 is 15 amino acids. CDR3 sequence reads: CASRPTGDNTGELFF. CDR3 DNA: TGTGCCAGCAGACCCACAGGGGACAACACCGGGGAGCTGTTTTTT.

This chain links TRBV13 with TRBJ2-1; maybe TRBD1 (6 bases). The CDR3 runs 16 residues. Germline V gene sequence: CDR1 PRHDT, CDR2 FYEKMQ (reference sequence). V lost 0 bases and J lost 4, with 13 bases in between. For the CDR3, the DNA is TGTGCCAGCAGCTTAGGTGGGCAGGGGCGGTACAATGAGCAGTTCTTC. Its protein is CASSLGGQGRYNEQFF.

The rearrangement joins TRBV19 to TRBJ2-7; D not certain. The CDR3 has 11 residues. The V end was cut by 5 bases, the J end by 6 bases, with 8 bases between. Germline CDR1 and CDR2: LNHDA and SQIVND (reference sequence). The CDR3 bases are TGTGCCAGTAGTGTTCACTCCGAGCAGTACTTC. Translating it yields CASSVHSEQYF.

This chain connects TRBV9 to TRBJ2-1, with D perhaps matching TRBD1 or TRBD2 (5 bases each). This CDR3 has 13 amino acids. V was trimmed by 7 bases and J by 0 bases, leaving 8 bases between them. Germline V lookup: CDR1 SGDLS, CDR2 YYNGEE. CDR3 DNA: TGTGCCAGCGGGGGAAGCTCCTACAATGAGCAGTTCTTC. This sequence encodes CASGGSSYNEQFF.

This CDR3 is CASRIVSLEQYF. The CDR3 DNA reads TGTGCCAGCCGGATAGTGAGTCTGGAGCAGTACTTC. The chain recombines TRBV2 with TRBJ2-5, with no clear D. The CDR3 runs to 12 residues. Germline assignment: CDR1 SNHLY and CDR2 FYNNEI. V shed 8 bases and J shed 11 bases, with 18 bases lying between them. Variable domain in full (rest from reference TRBV2 and TRBJ2-5): EPEVTQTPSHQVTQMGQEVILRCVPISNHLYFYWYRQILGQKVEFLVSFYNNEISEKSEIFDDQFSVERPDGSNFTLKIRSTKLEDSAMYFCASRIVSLEQYFGPGTRLLVL.

With respect to this clone: Other DNA sequences in this specimen translate into the identical CDR3. The rearrangement uses TRBV7-9 and TRBJ1-1; D ambiguous. CDR1 is SEHNR and CDR2 is FQNEAQ in the germline V gene (reference sequence). Trimming cost V 1 base and J 4 bases, with 7 bases left between them. The CDR3 consists of 13 residues. The CDR3 is CASSLEGSTEAFF. The CDR3 DNA reads as TGTGCCAGCAGCTTAGAAGGGAGCACTGAAGCTTTCTTT.

The rearrangement uses TRBV19 and TRBJ1-1, with D unresolved. This CDR3 region has 14 residues. The V gene lost 7 bases and the J gene lost 3 bases, with 15 bases spanning the gap. From germline, CDR1 is LNHDA and CDR2 SQIVND (reference sequence). As DNA, the CDR3 is TGTGCCAGTAACTCTCGGCCCGGATACACTGAAGCTTTCTTT. As protein: CASNSRPGYTEAFF.